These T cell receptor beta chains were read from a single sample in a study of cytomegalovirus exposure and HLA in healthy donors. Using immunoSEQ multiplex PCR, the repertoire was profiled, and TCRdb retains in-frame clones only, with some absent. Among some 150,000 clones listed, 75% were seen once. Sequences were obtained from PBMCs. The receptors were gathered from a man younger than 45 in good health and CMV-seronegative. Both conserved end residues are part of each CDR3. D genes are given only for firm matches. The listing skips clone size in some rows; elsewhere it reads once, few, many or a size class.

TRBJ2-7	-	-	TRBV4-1	CASSQEPLGAYEQYF	TGCGCCAGCAGCCAAGAACCCCTAGGCGCCTACGAGCAGTACTTC
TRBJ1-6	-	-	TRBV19	CASSYRQDSPLHF	TGTGCCAGTAGCTACAGACAGGATTCACCCCTCCACTTT
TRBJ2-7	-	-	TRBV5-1	CASSYRTDYEQYF	TGCGCCAGCAGCTACCGGACAGACTACGAGCAGTACTTC
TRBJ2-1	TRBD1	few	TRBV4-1	CASSQAGQGTMKQFF	TGCGCCAGCAGCCAAGCGGGACAGGGGACAATGAAGCAGTTCTTC
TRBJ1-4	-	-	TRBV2	CATGGGTNEKLFF	TGTGCCACGGGAGGGGGGACTAATGAAAAACTGTTTTTT
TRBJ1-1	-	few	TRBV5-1	CASSGDSLNTEAFF	TGCGCCAGCAGCGGAGACAGTTTGAACACTGAAGCTTTCTTT
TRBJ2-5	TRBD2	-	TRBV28	CASSSGLAVKETQYF	TGTGCCAGCAGTTCCGGACTAGCTGTGAAAGAGACCCAGTACTTC
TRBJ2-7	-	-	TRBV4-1	CASSPMQGNEQYF	TGCGCCAGCAGCCCAATGCAGGGGAACGAGCAGTACTTC
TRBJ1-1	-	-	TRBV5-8	CASSLDSGVRNTEAFF	TGTGCCAGCAGCTTGGACTCAGGGGTGAGGAACACTGAAGCTTTCTTT
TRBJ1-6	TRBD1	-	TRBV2	CASSISFRDSYSPLHF	TGTGCCAGCAGTATATCATTCCGGGACAGTTATTCACCCCTCCACTTT
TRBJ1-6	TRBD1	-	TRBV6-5	CASSTGVSYNSPLHF	TGTGCCAGCAGCACAGGGGTCTCCTATAATTCACCCCTCCACTTT
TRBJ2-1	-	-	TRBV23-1	CASSRRGGTLNYNEQFF	TGCGCCAGCAGTCGCCGAGGAGGGACTCTCAACTACAATGAGCAGTTCTTC
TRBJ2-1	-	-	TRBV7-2	CASSLYRGSPIDEQFF	TGTGCCAGCAGCTTATATCGGGGAAGCCCGATCGATGAGCAGTTCTTC
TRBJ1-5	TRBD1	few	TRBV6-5	CASSIQGSNQPQHF	TGTGCCAGCAGTATACAGGGGAGCAATCAGCCCCAGCATTTT
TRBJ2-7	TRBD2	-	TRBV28	CASSPRTSGRYEQYF	TGTGCCAGCAGCCCCCGGACTAGCGGGAGGTACGAGCAGTACTTC
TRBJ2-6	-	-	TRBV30	CAWTQGGESGANGLTF	TGTGCCTGGACTCAAGGGGGGGAATCTGGGGCCAACGGCCTGACTTTC
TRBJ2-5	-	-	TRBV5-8	CASSFFGYF	TGTGCCAGCAGCTTCTTCGGGTACTTC
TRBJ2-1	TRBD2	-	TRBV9	CASSVVLAGVNEQFF	TGTGCCAGCAGCGTAGTACTAGCGGGGGTCAATGAGCAGTTCTTC
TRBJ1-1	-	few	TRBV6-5	CASRSNTEAFF	TGTGCCAGCAGGTCAAACACTGAAGCTTTCTTT
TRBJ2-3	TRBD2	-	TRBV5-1	CASSTGGGSDTQYF	TGCGCCAGCAGTACGGGGGGGGGCTCAGATACGCAGTATTTT